The 17 T cell receptor beta chains given below trace back to one sample, sequenced in a study of blood T cells in healthy people across ages. A second PCR, run for roughly 7 to 11 cycles, used a sample-barcoded 5' primer plus a J-beta primer mix. TCRdb re-called the 5' RACE reads with MiXCR, one entry per CDR3 protein. The table has about 1,500,000 distinct CDR3 sequences, about 40% seen once. Sequenced input: blood. These receptors all come from a woman aged 18-29 years in good health.

This clonotype has a handful of counts. This chain uses TRBV3-1 with TRBJ2-2; D gene uncertain. Germline V lookup: CDR1 LGHDT, CDR2 YNNKEL (reference sequence). The CDR3 contains 15 residues. V was pared by 1 base and J by 7 bases, with 13 bases between. The CDR3 spells CASSQATVRGGELFF. DNA of the CDR3: TGTGCCAGCAGCCAAGCAACAGTGCGAGGCGGGGAGCTGTTTTTT.

The sample holds a few counts of this clonotype. The genes are TRBV12-3 or TRBV12-4 and TRBJ2-1; unclear D gene. The DNA end favors TRBJ2-7, so the J call may be wrong. The CDR3 sequence is 16 residues long. The CDR3 coding sequence is TGTGCCAGCAGTCCAATCCGACCGGTTGAGAGTCTGGAGCAGTACTTC. Protein: CASSPIRPVESLEQYF.

The V gene is TRBV7-3, the J gene TRBJ1-2; 7 bases are a match to TRBD1. Germline-derived CDR1 and CDR2 are SGHTA and FQGTGA. CDR3 length: 13 amino acids. The trim removed 5 bases at V and 6 bases at J, leaving 6 bases unmatched. The CDR3 DNA follows: TGTGCCAGCAGCAAAGACAGGGACAATGGCTACACCTTC. This codes for CASSKDRDNGYTF.

V usage is TRBV7-3 and J usage is TRBJ2-1; TRBD2 might be the D (6 bases). There are 16 residues in the CDR3. V was cut by 3 bases and J by 3 bases, with 15 bases left in between. Germline V gene sequence: CDR1 SGHTA, CDR2 FQGTGA. In nucleotides, the CDR3 is TGTGCCAGCAGCTTTTATAGCGGAGAACTCTACAATGAGCAGTTCTTC. This gives the protein CASSFYSGELYNEQFF.

Only a few counts were recorded for this clonotype. V and J are TRBV29-1 and TRBJ2-1, with 11 bases identical to TRBD2. Germline CDR1 and CDR2: SQVTM and ANQGSEA. This CDR3 has 14 amino acids. The ends lost 5 bases at V and 7 bases at J; junction bases unmatched: 7. The CDR3 bases are TGCAGCGTTTTAGTAGCGGGAGGGCGGAATGAGCAGTTCTTC. As protein: CSVLVAGGRNEQFF.

This clonotype has more than one count but fewer than ten. The chain uses TRBV5-5 and TRBJ2-4, with a weak D call TRBD1 (6 bases). TRBJ2-7 matches the DNA end more closely, so the J call is doubtful. In germline, CDR1 is SGHKS, CDR2 YYEKEE (reference sequence). This CDR3 contains 13 residues. The DNA for the CDR3 is TGTGCCAGCAGCGAGGGACACGGCTACGAGCAGTACTTC. This gives the protein CASSEGHGYEQYF.

The chain couples TRBV5-1 to TRBJ2-2; D ambiguous. Germline V gives CDR1 SGHRS, CDR2 YFSETQ. The CDR3 covers 14 residues. V lost 7 bases and J lost 3, with 13 bases in between. The CDR3 loop reads CASGWKDYTGELFF. The CDR3, as DNA: TGCGCCAGCGGCTGGAAGGATTACACCGGGGAGCTGTTTTTT.

V is TRBV30 and J is TRBJ2-2; D unresolved. The CDR3 has 14 residues. V lost 0 bases to trimming and J lost 7 bases, with 12 bases between them. Germline CDR1 is GTSNPN and CDR2 is SVGIG (reference sequence). In DNA, the CDR3 is TGTGCCTGGAGTGTACGGGTCGTCAGCGGGGAGCTGTTTTTT. Its protein is CAWSVRVVSGELFF.

This clonotype came up a few times. The rearrangement links TRBV4-2 to TRBJ2-2; tentatively, D is TRBD2 (6 bases). The CDR3 sequence is 17 residues long. The V end was cut by 4 bases, the J end by 5 bases, with 20 bases between. The V gene's germline CDR1 is LGHNA and CDR2 YNFKEQ. The CDR3 region is CASSPGGSGVNTGELFF. Here the CDR3 DNA reads TGTGCCAGCAGCCCCGGAGGTAGCGGAGTCAATACCGGGGAGCTGTTTTTT.

The table lists this clonotype with a few counts. The CDR3 sequence: CASSPSGTGRMNTEAFF. The CDR3 coding sequence is TGTGCCAGCAGTCCTTCCGGGACAGGGAGGATGAACACTGAAGCTTTCTTT. The chain couples TRBV6-1 to TRBJ1-1; 9 nucleotides agree with TRBD1. The CDR3 covers 17 residues. V lost 5 bases to trimming and J lost 0 bases; unmatched junction nucleotides: 10. Germline CDR1 is MNHNS and CDR2 is SASEGT.

For the CDR3, the DNA is TGTGCCATCAACATGGACAGGGCCACTTACACCAAGGGGGAGACCCAGTACTTC. This sequence encodes CAINMDRATYTKGETQYF. This chain links TRBV10-3 with TRBJ2-5, with 8 bases fitting TRBD1. The V segment lost 7 bases and the J segment 5 bases; nucleotides outside the gene matches: 21. The germline V gene has CDR1 ENHRY and CDR2 SYGVKD. The CDR3 sequence is 18 residues long.

This chain uses TRBV20-1 with TRBJ1-1; a possible D gene is TRBD1 (5 bases). Trimming removed 1 base from V and 10 bases from J, with 13 bases in between. The CDR3 is made up of 12 amino acids. CDR1 and CDR2 from the germline V gene are DFQATT and SNEGSKA (reference sequence). CDR3 coding DNA: TGCAGTGCTAGAGCGCCCGGGGCCGGAGCTTTCTTT. Translated: CSARAPGAGAFF.

This clonotype was seen only a few times. This sequence joins TRBV25-1 and TRBJ2-3; D not resolved. The germline V gene has CDR1 MGHDK and CDR2 SYGVNS. This CDR3 has 13 amino acids. V was clipped by 3 bases and J by 2 bases, with 6 bases between them. The chain's CDR3 is CASSDHPTDTQYF. CDR3 bases: TGTGCCAGCAGTGACCACCCCACAGATACGCAGTATTTT.

The V and J genes are TRBV3-1 and TRBJ1-2; D unresolved. V lost 4 bases, J lost 1 base, and 10 bases lay in between. The CDR3 totals 14 residues. Per germline, CDR1 LGHDT and CDR2 YNNKEL (reference sequence). The CDR3 DNA is TGTGCCAGCAGCCCCGGGCGGGGTAACTATGGCTACACCTTC. Translated, it gives CASSPGRGNYGYTF.

V usage is TRBV6-5 and J usage is TRBJ2-1; D perhaps matches TRBD2 (6 bases). CDR1 and CDR2 from the germline V gene are MNHEY and SVGAGI. The CDR3 contains 17 residues. The V gene lost 4 bases and the J gene lost 4 bases, with 20 bases spanning the gap. The CDR3 spells CASSSAQAGRAYNEQFF. CDR3 sequence (DNA): TGTGCCAGCAGTTCGGCCCAGGCGGGACGGGCATACAATGAGCAGTTCTTC.

The chain recombines TRBV20-1 with TRBJ2-1; unclear D gene. Matching the DNA end better, TRBJ2-7 makes the J call doubtful. CDR3 length equals 14 residues. The germline CDR1 and CDR2 sequences are DFQATT and SNEGSKA (reference sequence). CDR3 sequence: CSAMWASSYNEQYF. The DNA of the CDR3 is TGCAGTGCTATGTGGGCGTCCTCCTACAATGAGCAGTACTTC.

The chain joins TRBV5-1 to TRBJ2-6, with 9 bases aligning to TRBD2. Germline V CDR1 and CDR2: SGHRS, YFSETQ. The CDR3 spans 18 residues. V shed 1 base, J shed 2 bases, and the junction held 7 bases outside the gene matches. DNA of the CDR3: TGCGCCAGCAGCTTGCGGACTAGCGCATCAACTGGGGCCAACGTCCTGACTTTC. Protein product: CASSLRTSASTGANVLTF. The whole variable domain, remainder taken from reference TRBV5-1 and TRBJ2-6, is KAGVTQTPRYLIKTRGQQVTLSCSPISGHRSVSWYQQTPGQGLQFLFEYFSETQRNKGNFPGRFSGRQFSNSRSEMNVSTLELGDSALYLCASSLRTSASTGANVLTFGAGSRLTVL.